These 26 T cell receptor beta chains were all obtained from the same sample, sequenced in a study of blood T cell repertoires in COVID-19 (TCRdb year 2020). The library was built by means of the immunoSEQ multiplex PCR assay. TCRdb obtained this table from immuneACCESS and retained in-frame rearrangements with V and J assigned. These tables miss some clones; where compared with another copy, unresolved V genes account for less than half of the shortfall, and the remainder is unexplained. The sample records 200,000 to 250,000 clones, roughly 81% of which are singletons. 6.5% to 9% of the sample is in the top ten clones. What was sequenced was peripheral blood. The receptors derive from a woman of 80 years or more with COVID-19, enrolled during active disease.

The CDR3 is CASSLHILNTEAFF. CDR3 bases: TGTGCCAGCAGCCTACACATACTAAACACTGAAGCTTTCTTT. The V call is TRBV6-5, the J call TRBJ1-1; D unresolved. Between the trimmed V and J ends, which lost 6 bases and 2 bases, there was a span of 13 bases. This CDR3 comprises 14 residues. From germline, CDR1 is MNHEY and CDR2 SVGAGI.

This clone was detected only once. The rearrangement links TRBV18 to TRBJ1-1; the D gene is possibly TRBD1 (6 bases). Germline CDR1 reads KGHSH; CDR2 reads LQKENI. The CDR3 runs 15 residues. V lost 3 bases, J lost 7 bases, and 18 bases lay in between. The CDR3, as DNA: TGTGCCAGCTCACCCGCCGGCAGGGGAAATAGTGAAGCTTTCTTT. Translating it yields CASSPAGRGNSEAFF.

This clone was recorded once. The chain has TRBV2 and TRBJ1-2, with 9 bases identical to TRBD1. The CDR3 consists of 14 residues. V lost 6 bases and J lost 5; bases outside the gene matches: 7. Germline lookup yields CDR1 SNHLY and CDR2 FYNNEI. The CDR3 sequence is CASSRQGQGYGYTF. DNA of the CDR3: TGTGCCAGCAGCAGACAGGGACAGGGATATGGCTACACCTTC.

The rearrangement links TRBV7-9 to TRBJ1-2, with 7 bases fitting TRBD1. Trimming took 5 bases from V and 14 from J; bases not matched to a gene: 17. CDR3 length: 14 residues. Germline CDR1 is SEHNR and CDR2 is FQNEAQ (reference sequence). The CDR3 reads CASSKIGTAVYDTF. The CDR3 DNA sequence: TGTGCCAGCAGCAAGATAGGGACAGCGGTTTATGATACCTTC.

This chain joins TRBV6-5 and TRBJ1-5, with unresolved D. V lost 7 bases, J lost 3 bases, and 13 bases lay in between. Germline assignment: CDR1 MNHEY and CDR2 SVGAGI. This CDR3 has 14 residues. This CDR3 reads CASTLDTINQPQHF. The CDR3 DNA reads TGTGCCAGCACACTAGACACCATCAATCAGCCCCAGCATTTT.

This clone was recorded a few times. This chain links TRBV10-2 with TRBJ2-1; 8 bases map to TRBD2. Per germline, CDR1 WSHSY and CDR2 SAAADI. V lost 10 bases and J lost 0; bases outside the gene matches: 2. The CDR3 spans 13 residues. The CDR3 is CATRGGSYNEQFF. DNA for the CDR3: TGCGCCACACGGGGGGGCTCCTACAATGAGCAGTTCTTC.

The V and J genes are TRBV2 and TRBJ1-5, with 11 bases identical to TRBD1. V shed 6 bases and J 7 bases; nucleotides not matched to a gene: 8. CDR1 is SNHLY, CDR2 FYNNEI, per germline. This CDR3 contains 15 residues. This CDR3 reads CASSVDRGPNQPQHF. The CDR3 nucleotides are TGTGCCAGCAGCGTGGACAGGGGGCCGAACCAGCCCCAGCATTTT.

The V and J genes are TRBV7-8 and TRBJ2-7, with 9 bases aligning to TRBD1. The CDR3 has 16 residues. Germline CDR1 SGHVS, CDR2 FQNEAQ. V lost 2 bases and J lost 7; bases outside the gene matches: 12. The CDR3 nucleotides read TGTGCCAGCAGCTTAAGGGCCGGGACAGGGACCTTTGAGCAGTACTTC. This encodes CASSLRAGTGTFEQYF.

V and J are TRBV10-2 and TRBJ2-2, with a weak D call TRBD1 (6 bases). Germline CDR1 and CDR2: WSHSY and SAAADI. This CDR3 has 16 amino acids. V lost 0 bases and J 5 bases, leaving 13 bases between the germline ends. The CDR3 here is CASSESTRGKTGELFF. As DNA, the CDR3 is TGCGCCAGCAGTGAGTCGACGAGGGGGAAGACCGGGGAGCTGTTTTTT.

CDR3 residues: CASSYSTGEGGSLHF. The CDR3, as DNA: TGTGCCAGCAGTTACTCGACAGGGGAAGGGGGATCCCTCCACTTT. V usage is TRBV6-5 and J usage is TRBJ1-6; TRBD1 agrees at 8 bases. Germline lookup yields CDR1 MNHEY and CDR2 SVGAGI. The CDR3 totals 15 residues. The V segment lost 0 bases and the J segment 14 bases; nucleotides outside the gene matches: 9.

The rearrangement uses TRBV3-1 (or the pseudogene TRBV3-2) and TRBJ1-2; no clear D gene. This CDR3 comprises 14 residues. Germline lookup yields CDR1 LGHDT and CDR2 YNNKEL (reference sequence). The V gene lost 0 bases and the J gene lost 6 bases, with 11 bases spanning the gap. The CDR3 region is CASSQDGRRHGYTF. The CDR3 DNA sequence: TGTGCCAGCAGCCAAGACGGGAGAAGGCATGGCTACACCTTC.

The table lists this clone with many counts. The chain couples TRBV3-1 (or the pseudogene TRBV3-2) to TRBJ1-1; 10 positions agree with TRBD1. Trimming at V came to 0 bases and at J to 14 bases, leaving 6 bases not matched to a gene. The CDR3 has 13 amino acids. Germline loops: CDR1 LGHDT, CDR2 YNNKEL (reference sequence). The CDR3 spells CASSQEWDRGYFF. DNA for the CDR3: TGTGCCAGCAGCCAAGAGTGGGACAGGGGATACTTCTTT.

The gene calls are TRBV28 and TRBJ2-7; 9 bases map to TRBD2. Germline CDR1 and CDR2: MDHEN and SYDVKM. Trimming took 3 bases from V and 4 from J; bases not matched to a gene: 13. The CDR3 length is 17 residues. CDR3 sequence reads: CASSFIPRAGGGYEQYF. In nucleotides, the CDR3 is TGTGCCAGCAGTTTTATTCCGAGAGCGGGAGGAGGATACGAGCAGTACTTC.

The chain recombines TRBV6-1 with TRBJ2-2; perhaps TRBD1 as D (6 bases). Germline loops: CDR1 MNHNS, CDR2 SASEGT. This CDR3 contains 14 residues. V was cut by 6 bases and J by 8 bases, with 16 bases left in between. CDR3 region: CASSHVQGVGELFF. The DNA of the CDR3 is TGTGCCAGCAGCCACGTACAGGGAGTGGGGGAGCTGTTTTTT.

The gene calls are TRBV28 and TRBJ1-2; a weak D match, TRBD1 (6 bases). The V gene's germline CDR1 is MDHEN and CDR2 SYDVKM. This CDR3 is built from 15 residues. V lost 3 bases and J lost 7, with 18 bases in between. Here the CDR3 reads CASSFRGGASGGYTF. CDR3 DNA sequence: TGTGCCAGCAGTTTTCGAGGGGGGGCTTCTGGTGGCTACACCTTC.

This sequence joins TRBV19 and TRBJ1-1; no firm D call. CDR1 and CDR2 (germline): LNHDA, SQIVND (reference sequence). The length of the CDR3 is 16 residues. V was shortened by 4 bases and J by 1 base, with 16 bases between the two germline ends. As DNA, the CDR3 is TGTGCCAGTAGTACGCCCTCCGGGGTGTCGAACACTGAAGCTTTCTTT. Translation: CASSTPSGVSNTEAFF.

CDR3 nucleotides: TGTGCCAGCAGTGGGGGGGATAAAGTAGGAGAGACCCAGTACTTC. This sequence encodes CASSGGDKVGETQYF. The J gene is TRBJ2-5, the V gene TRBV28; TRBD2 matches at 7 bases. V gave up 5 bases and J gave up 4 bases; unmatched junction bases: 10. Germline CDR1 MDHEN, CDR2 SYDVKM. The CDR3 extends over 15 amino acids.

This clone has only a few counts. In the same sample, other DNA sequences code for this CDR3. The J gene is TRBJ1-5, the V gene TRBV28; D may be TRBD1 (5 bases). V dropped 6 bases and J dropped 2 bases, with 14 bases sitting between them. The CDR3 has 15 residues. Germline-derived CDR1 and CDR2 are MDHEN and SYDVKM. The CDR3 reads CASSPGGGGNQPQHF. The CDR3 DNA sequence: TGTGCCAGCAGCCCGGGGGGTGGGGGCAATCAGCCCCAGCATTTT.

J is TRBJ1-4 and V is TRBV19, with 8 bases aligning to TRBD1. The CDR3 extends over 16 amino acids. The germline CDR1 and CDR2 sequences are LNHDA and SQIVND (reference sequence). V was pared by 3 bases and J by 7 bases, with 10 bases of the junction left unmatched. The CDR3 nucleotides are TGTGCCAGTAGTATGGGGAGGGGGACAGGCGCTGAAAAACTGTTTTTT. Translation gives CASSMGRGTGAEKLFF.

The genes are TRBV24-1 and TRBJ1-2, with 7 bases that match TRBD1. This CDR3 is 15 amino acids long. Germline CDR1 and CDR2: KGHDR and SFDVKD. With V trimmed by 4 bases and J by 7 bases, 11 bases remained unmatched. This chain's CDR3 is CATSDSDRALFGYTF. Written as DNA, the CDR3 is TGTGCCACCAGTGACTCCGACAGGGCGCTATTTGGCTACACCTTC.

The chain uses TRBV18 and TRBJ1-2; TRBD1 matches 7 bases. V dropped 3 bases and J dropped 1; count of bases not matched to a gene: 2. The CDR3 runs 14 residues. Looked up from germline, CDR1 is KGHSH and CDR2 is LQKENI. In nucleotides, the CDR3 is TGTGCCAGCTCACCCTACAGGGGTAACTATGGCTACACCTTC. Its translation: CASSPYRGNYGYTF.

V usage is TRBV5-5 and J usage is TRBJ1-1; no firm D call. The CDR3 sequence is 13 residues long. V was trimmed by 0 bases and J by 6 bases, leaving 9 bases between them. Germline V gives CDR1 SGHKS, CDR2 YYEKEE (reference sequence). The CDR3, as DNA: TGTGCCAGCAGCTTGGCCCTAACAGCTGAAGCTTTCTTT. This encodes CASSLALTAEAFF.

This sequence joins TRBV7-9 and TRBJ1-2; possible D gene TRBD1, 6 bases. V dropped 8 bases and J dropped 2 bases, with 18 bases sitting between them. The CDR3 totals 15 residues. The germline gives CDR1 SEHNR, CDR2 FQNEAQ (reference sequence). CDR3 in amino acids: CASQGQGTLNYGYTF. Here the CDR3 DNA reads TGTGCCAGCCAAGGCCAGGGGACGCTGAACTATGGCTACACCTTC. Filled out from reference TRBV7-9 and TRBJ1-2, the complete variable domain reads DTGVSQNPRHKITKRGQNVTFRCDPISEHNRLYWYRQTLGQGPEFLTYFQNEAQLEKSRLLSDRFSAERPKGSFSTLEIQRTEQGDSAMYLCASQGQGTLNYGYTFGSGTRLTVV.

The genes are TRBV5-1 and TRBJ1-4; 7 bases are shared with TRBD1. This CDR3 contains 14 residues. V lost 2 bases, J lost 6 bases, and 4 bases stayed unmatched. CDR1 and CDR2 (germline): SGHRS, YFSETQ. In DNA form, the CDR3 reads TGCGCCAGCAGCTTAGGGGACAGCCATGAAAAACTGTTTTTT. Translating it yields CASSLGDSHEKLFF.

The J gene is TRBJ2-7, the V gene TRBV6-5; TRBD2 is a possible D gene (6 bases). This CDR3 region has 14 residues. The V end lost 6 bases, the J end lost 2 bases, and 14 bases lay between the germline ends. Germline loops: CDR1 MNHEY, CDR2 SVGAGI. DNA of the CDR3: TGTGCCAGCAGGGCAAGGGCGGGACCCTACGAGCAGTACTTC. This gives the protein CASRARAGPYEQYF.

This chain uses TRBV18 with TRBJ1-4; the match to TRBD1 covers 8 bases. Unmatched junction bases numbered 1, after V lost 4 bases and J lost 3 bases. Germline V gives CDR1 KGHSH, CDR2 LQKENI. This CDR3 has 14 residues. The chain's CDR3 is CASSRQGPNEKLFF. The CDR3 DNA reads TGTGCCAGCTCACGACAGGGGCCTAATGAAAAACTGTTTTTT.